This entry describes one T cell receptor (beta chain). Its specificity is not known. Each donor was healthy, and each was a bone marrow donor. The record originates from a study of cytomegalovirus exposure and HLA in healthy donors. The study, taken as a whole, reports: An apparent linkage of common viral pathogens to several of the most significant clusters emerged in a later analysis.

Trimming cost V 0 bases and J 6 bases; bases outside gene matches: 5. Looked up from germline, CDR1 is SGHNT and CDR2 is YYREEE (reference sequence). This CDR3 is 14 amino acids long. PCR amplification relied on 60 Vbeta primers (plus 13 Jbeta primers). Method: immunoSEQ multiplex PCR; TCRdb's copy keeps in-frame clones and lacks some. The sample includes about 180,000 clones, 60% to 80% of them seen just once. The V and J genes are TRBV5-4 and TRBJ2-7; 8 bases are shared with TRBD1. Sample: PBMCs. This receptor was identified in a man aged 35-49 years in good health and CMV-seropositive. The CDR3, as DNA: TGTGCCAGCAGCTTGGAGACAGGGGCCCGCGAGCAGTACTTC. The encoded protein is CASSLETGAREQYF.